This T cell receptor (beta chain) comes out of a study of shared clonotypes between healthy human individuals. Original processing methods: Filtering differed for immunoSEQ, which gave only junction sequences without quality scores. Method: immunoSEQ multiplex PCR; TCRdb's copy keeps in-frame clones and lacks some. V and J calls plus clone size are reproduced from that table; the DNA served to infer D and trimming. Among some 490,000 clones listed, 81% were seen once. The CDR3 has 11 amino acids. Germline V CDR1 and CDR2: GTSNPN, SVGIG (reference sequence). In its sample, this clone was seen many times. The junction departs from the called germline gene at one end, perhaps through a read error. This sample includes further DNA sequences coding for the same CDR3.

This chain connects TRBV30 to TRBJ2-7; unclear D gene. The TCR sequence derives from a woman aged 40 to 49 in good health. Some clones in this sample may be carry-over from other donors' samples. Sequencing used PBMCs. The DNA of the CDR3 is TGTGCCTGGAGTGGACCCTATGAGCAGTACTTC. Its protein is CAWSGPYEQYF.